The T cell receptor beta chain described here comes from a study of T cells in Graves' hyperthyroidism and ophthalmopathy. TCR beta CDR3 regions were amplified from RNA transcripts. Primed by the HTBI set, a first-round RT-PCR was run on the TCR CDR3. TCRdb recomputed calls from the multiplex PCR reads with MiXCR, one row per CDR3 protein. This table has about 700,000 distinct CDR3 sequences, nearly 45% appearing once. Germline V gives CDR1 MGHRA, CDR2 YSYEKL. There are 14 residues in the CDR3. Trimming pared 4 bases from V and 5 bases from J, leaving 15 bases between. The TCR was taken from an adult man with Graves' disease, either hyperthyroidism or ophthalmopathy (not recorded which). Sequencing used peripheral blood or thyroid tissue (not recorded which). This sequence joins TRBV4-1 and TRBJ2-7, with D possibly called TRBD1 or TRBD2 (5 bases each). The CDR3 loop is CASSPGQSSNEQYF. The CDR3 bases are TGCGCCAGCAGCCCTGGACAATCTAGCAACGAGCAGTACTTC.